These 25 T cell receptor beta chains were sequenced from one sample in a study of OX40 agonist ivuxolimab in advanced cancers. Using immunoSEQ multiplex PCR, the repertoire was profiled, and TCRdb retains in-frame clones only, with some absent. The sample holds some 80,000 clones; around 89% are singletons and the top ten take around 0.4%. The material was CD4+ or CD8+ T cells sorted from blood, obtained in a trial of the OX40 agonist ivuxolimab. These receptors all come from an adult with an advanced solid tumor such as melanoma, head and neck, liver or kidney cancer.

The chain is built from TRBV5-5 and TRBJ2-5, with 11 bases identical to TRBD2. The junction had 5 bases not matched to a gene; V was cut back by 2 bases and J by 5 bases. This CDR3 contains 15 residues. Per the germline V gene, CDR1 is SGHKS and CDR2 is YYEKEE (reference sequence). CDR3 DNA: TGTGCCAGCAGCTTATCTAGCGGGAGGTCCGAGACCCAGTACTTC. Protein sequence: CASSLSSGRSETQYF.

The V gene is TRBV6-5, the J gene TRBJ1-2; no clear D. With 0 bases removed from V and 3 bases from J, the gap between germline ends came to 11 bases. CDR3 length: 15 residues. Germline CDR1 and CDR2: MNHEY and SVGAGI. In nucleotides, the CDR3 is TGTGCCAGCAGTTACTCCTTTGGGCAGGACTATGGCTACACCTTC. This gives the protein CASSYSFGQDYGYTF.

The chain has TRBV27 and TRBJ1-5, with 12 positions matching TRBD1. The germline V gene has CDR1 MNHEY and CDR2 SMNVEV (reference sequence). V lost 3 bases to trimming and J lost 0 bases; unmatched junction nucleotides: 12. The CDR3 runs 20 residues. CDR3 in amino acids: CASSFRGSGQGAHSNQPQHF. CDR3 DNA sequence: TGTGCCAGCAGTTTTAGGGGCTCGGGACAGGGGGCTCATAGCAATCAGCCCCAGCATTTT.

This sequence joins TRBV29-1 and TRBJ2-2; 11 nucleotides match TRBD2. Germline values: CDR1 SQVTM, CDR2 ANQGSEA. The CDR3 sequence is 15 residues long. The junction had 6 bases not matched to a gene; V was cut back by 6 bases and J by 3 bases. The CDR3 here is CSVLAGGPYTGELFF. CDR3 nucleotides: TGCAGCGTCTTAGCGGGAGGGCCCTACACCGGGGAGCTGTTTTTT.

This rearrangement joins TRBV7-9 to TRBJ2-1; no firm D call. The CDR3 is 13 residues long. V lost 8 bases, J lost 0 bases, and 8 bases lay in between. Germline loops: CDR1 SEHNR, CDR2 FQNEAQ (reference sequence). The CDR3 loop is CASGWSSYNEQFF. DNA of the CDR3: TGTGCCAGCGGTTGGTCCTCCTACAATGAGCAGTTCTTC.

This rearrangement joins TRBV6-1 to TRBJ1-3; the D gene is possibly TRBD1 (5 bases). The germline gives CDR1 MNHNS, CDR2 SASEGT. The CDR3 has 13 amino acids. V lost 5 bases, J lost 4 bases, and 9 bases lay in between. In DNA, the CDR3 is TGTGCCAGCAGTCAGGGTGGAGGAAACACCATATATTTT. It translates to CASSQGGGNTIYF.

The chain links TRBV11-2 to TRBJ2-7, with D unresolved. This CDR3 has 12 residues. Germline CDR1 SGHAT, CDR2 FQNNGV. With 3 bases removed from V and 7 bases from J, the gap between germline ends came to 10 bases. The CDR3 sequence: CASSFAWWEQYF. The CDR3 DNA reads as TGTGCCAGCAGCTTTGCATGGTGGGAGCAGTACTTC.

The chain carries TRBV7-2 and TRBJ2-7, with 9 bases identical to TRBD1. V was clipped by 0 bases and J by 3 bases; unmatched bases: 3. Germline loops: CDR1 SGHTA, CDR2 FQGNSA. CDR3 length equals 15 residues. The CDR3 sequence: CASSLAPGQGYEQYF. In DNA, the CDR3 is TGTGCCAGCAGCTTAGCACCGGGACAGGGCTACGAGCAGTACTTC.

This sequence joins TRBV19 and TRBJ2-7, with D tentatively TRBD1 or TRBD2 (5 bases each). The CDR3 spans 14 residues. Trimming cost V 3 bases and J 2 bases, with 11 bases left between them. The germline V gene has CDR1 LNHDA and CDR2 SQIVND (reference sequence). CDR3 sequence (DNA): TGTGCCAGTAGTATCCGGGACGGTCCCTACGAGCAGTACTTC. This sequence encodes CASSIRDGPYEQYF.

The chain carries TRBV7-9 and TRBJ2-3, with D possibly matching TRBD2 (5 bases). Trimming stripped 0 bases from V and 1 base from J, with 11 bases between. Germline CDR1 and CDR2: SEHNR and FQNEAQ (reference sequence). The CDR3 runs to 16 residues. The CDR3 region is CASSLAKTTGTDTQYF. CDR3 sequence (DNA): TGTGCCAGCAGCTTAGCGAAGACTACCGGCACAGATACGCAGTATTTT.

The gene calls are TRBV7-2 and TRBJ1-5; D perhaps matches TRBD1 (5 bases). Germline values: CDR1 SGHTA, CDR2 FQGNSA. The CDR3 totals 16 residues. Trimming stripped 7 bases from V and 0 bases from J, with 16 bases between. The CDR3 loop reads CASTPGGYYSNQPQHF. The CDR3 bases are TGTGCCAGCACCCCTGGGGGGTACTATAGCAATCAGCCCCAGCATTTT.

The V gene is TRBV5-6, the J gene TRBJ1-2; 10 bases map to TRBD1. V shed 1 base and J 8 bases; nucleotides not matched to a gene: 11. The CDR3 has 16 amino acids. Per the germline V gene, CDR1 is SGHDT and CDR2 is YYEEEE. CDR3 sequence (DNA): TGTGCCAGCAGCTTGTGGGGACAGGGGACGCCCTCCGGCTACACCTTC. It encodes CASSLWGQGTPSGYTF.

The genes are TRBV9 and TRBJ2-2, with 8 bases aligning to TRBD2. This CDR3 is built from 15 residues. Germline V CDR1 and CDR2: SGDLS, YYNGEE. V shed 4 bases and J 0 bases; nucleotides not matched to a gene: 2. The CDR3 bases are TGTGCCAGCAGCCGCGGGGGGCCGAACACCGGGGAGCTGTTTTTT. Amino acids: CASSRGGPNTGELFF.

The gene calls are TRBV7-9 and TRBJ2-7; D is perhaps TRBD1 or TRBD2 (5 bases each). With 5 bases removed from V and 3 bases from J, the gap between germline ends came to 17 bases. This CDR3 spans 15 amino acids. Germline loops: CDR1 SEHNR, CDR2 FQNEAQ (reference sequence). The CDR3 region is CASSRPGRKVYEQYF. Here the CDR3 DNA reads TGTGCCAGCAGCCGGCCGGGACGGAAGGTCTACGAGCAGTACTTC.

CDR3 nucleotide sequence: TGTGCCAGCAGCTTAGTCCGGGGCCAATACGAGCAGTACTTC. This translates into CASSLVRGQYEQYF. The chain is built from TRBV7-8 and TRBJ2-7; perhaps D is TRBD1 or TRBD2 (5 bases each). From germline, CDR1 is SGHVS and CDR2 FQNEAQ. The CDR3 extends over 14 amino acids. V dropped 1 base and J dropped 4 bases, with 11 bases sitting between them.

The chain has TRBV6-1 and TRBJ1-3; possibly TRBD1 for D (5 bases). The length of the CDR3 is 16 residues. Trimming removed 3 bases at V and 0 bases at J, with 12 bases between. From germline, CDR1 is MNHNS and CDR2 SASEGT. CDR3 protein: CASSDQLGTSGNTIYF. CDR3 bases: TGTGCCAGCAGTGACCAACTCGGGACCTCTGGAAACACCATATATTTT.

The chain employs TRBV6-5 and TRBJ2-3; TRBD1 might be the D (5 bases). Trimming took 6 bases from V and 7 from J, leaving 20 bases between them. The CDR3 covers 15 residues. The V gene's germline CDR1 is MNHEY and CDR2 SVGAGI. The DNA of the CDR3 is TGTGCCAGCAGCCCCCCCCAGGGCACCGTCCATACGCAGTATTTT. It encodes CASSPPQGTVHTQYF.

V gene TRBV7-8 combines with J gene TRBJ1-2; D gene unclear. CDR3 length equals 14 residues. Trimming pared 0 bases from V and 4 bases from J, leaving 9 bases between. Germline V lookup: CDR1 SGHVS, CDR2 FQNEAQ. CDR3 sequence: CASSLALTLYGYTF. The CDR3 DNA follows: TGTGCCAGCAGCTTAGCCCTTACCCTCTATGGCTACACCTTC.

J is TRBJ2-5 and V is TRBV7-9; possibly TRBD1 or TRBD2 for D (5 bases each). V lost 5 bases and J 5 bases, leaving 15 bases between the germline ends. The CDR3 is made up of 14 amino acids. CDR1 is SEHNR and CDR2 is FQNEAQ in the germline V gene (reference sequence). CDR3 amino acids: CASSQMRGTETQYF. In nucleotides, the CDR3 is TGTGCCAGCAGCCAAATGAGGGGTACTGAGACCCAGTACTTC. The whole variable domain, filled in from reference TRBV7-9 and TRBJ2-5, reads DTGVSQNPRHKITKRGQNVTFRCDPISEHNRLYWYRQTLGQGPEFLTYFQNEAQLEKSRLLSDRFSAERPKGSFSTLEIQRTEQGDSAMYLCASSQMRGTETQYFGPGTRLLVL.

The CDR3 region is CASSLRGAHTEAFF. For the CDR3, the DNA is TGTGCCAGCAGTTTACGGGGGGCGCACACTGAAGCTTTCTTT. V is TRBV27 and J is TRBJ1-1; D is possibly TRBD1 (6 bases). CDR1 and CDR2 (germline): MNHEY, SMNVEV (reference sequence). Trimming cost V 2 bases and J 3 bases, with 10 bases left between them. The CDR3 extends over 14 amino acids.

This chain links TRBV12-5 with TRBJ2-7; 14 bases fit TRBD2. The CDR3 length is 16 residues. Germline lookup yields CDR1 LGHNT and CDR2 FRNRAP. J gave up 5 bases and V 1 base, and 4 bases lay outside the gene matches. CDR3 DNA: TGTGCTAGTGGTTTGGGACTAGCGGGAGGGCTACACGAGCAGTACTTC. It specifies CASGLGLAGGLHEQYF.

The rearrangement links TRBV7-9 to TRBJ1-2, with a weak D call TRBD1 (5 bases). The CDR3 sequence is 12 residues long. Germline V gives CDR1 SEHNR, CDR2 FQNEAQ (reference sequence). The germline V and J ends were trimmed by 4 bases and 8 bases, with 11 bases remaining between them. The CDR3 is CASSWGVGGYTF. DNA of the CDR3: TGTGCCAGCAGCTGGGGCGTCGGGGGCTACACCTTC.

V and J are TRBV19 and TRBJ2-5; 12 bases are a match to TRBD2. V lost 5 bases and J lost 3; bases outside the gene matches: 4. CDR1 LNHDA and CDR2 SQIVND come from the germline V gene (reference sequence). There are 15 residues in the CDR3. This CDR3 reads CASSDLAGGKETQYF. CDR3 bases: TGTGCCAGTAGTGACCTAGCGGGAGGGAAAGAGACCCAGTACTTC. The variable domain in full, with the rest retrieved from reference TRBV19 and TRBJ2-5, is DGGITQSPKYLFRKEGQNVTLSCEQNLNHDAMYWYRQDPGQGLRLIYYSQIVNDFQKGDIAEGYSVSREKKESFPLTVTSAQKNPTAFYLCASSDLAGGKETQYFGPGTRLLVL.

The chain is built from TRBV10-1 and TRBJ2-1; 10 positions agree with TRBD2. CDR1 is WNHNN, CDR2 SYGVQD, per germline (reference sequence). CDR3 length equals 16 residues. The junction had 9 bases not matched to a gene; V was cut back by 3 bases and J by 7 bases. CDR3 sequence reads: CASSDGSAGGLNEQFF. The CDR3 DNA is TGCGCCAGCAGTGATGGATCAGCGGGGGGGTTGAATGAGCAGTTCTTC.

The chain employs TRBV7-6 and TRBJ2-2; no definite D call. The CDR3 spans 14 residues. From germline, CDR1 is SGHVS and CDR2 FNYEAQ. With 1 base removed from V and 4 bases from J, the gap between germline ends came to 7 bases. The CDR3 protein is CASSLVFSTGELFF. The CDR3 nucleotides are TGTGCCAGCAGCTTAGTCTTTAGCACCGGGGAGCTGTTTTTT.